A selection of T cell receptor delta chains follows, all from one sample in a study of γδ T cells in repeated Plasmodium falciparum infection. TCRdb reanalysed the multiplex PCR reads via CATT. The sample has about 57,000 delta-chain clones; 1.7% are singletons. Specimen: gamma-delta T cells from blood. These receptors came from a pool of human donors (malaria-infected and uninfected, not separated). Both conserved end residues are part of each CDR3.

v_gene	j_gene	CDR3aa
TRDV2	TRDJ1	CACDTSTTWAPYTDKLIF
TRDV1	TRDJ1	CALGESPSDVNSSEYTDKLIF
TRDV1	TRDJ1	CALGEPMYWGILPYTDKLIF
TRDV3	TRDJ1	CAFCCPVPWRWGRNTDKLIF
TRDV3	TRDJ1	CARHGAPHSPNHYWGIRGTDKLIF
TRDV1	TRDJ1	CALGAVFPTSFTGGCAKKLIF
TRDV1	TRDJ1	CALGEPRWTNTDKLIF
TRDV1	TRDJ1	CALGEPPLHVRGTLYTDKLIF
TRDV1	TRDJ1	CALGLVWGIRMRADKLIF
TRDV3	TRDJ1	CASAFLRAGGYKTYTDKLIF
TRDV1	TRDJ1	CALGELPTPLPSAYTDKLIF
TRDV1	TRDJ1	CALGDTWVGSTFHKLIF
TRDV1	TRDJ1	CALGDLDGTGGYVIYTDKLIF
TRDV1	TRDJ1	CALGEWAFPWDDTDKLIF
TRDV3	TRDJ1	CAQKKVLFLPRTLLPGDLAKYTDKLIF
TRDV1	TRDJ1	CALGEFRGLGEYTDKLIF
TRDV3	TRDJ1	CAFERYWGIRKLIF
TRDV1	TRDJ1	CALGEPTSWGQYTDKLIF
TRDV1	TRDJ1	CALGESLTFLRRWGILLADKLIF
TRDV1	TRDJ1	CALGDSPSYWGSLQDKLIF
TRDV1	TRDJ1	CALGRPLLGDTVKLIF
TRDV1	TRDJ1	CALGDTHGRNYWGIPPSLYTDKLIF
TRDV1	TRDJ1	CALGAFSFSLHVTGGFHTDKLIF
TRDV1	TRDJ1	CALGDSTFNGIRNGWGTTGGLIF
TRDV1	TRDJ1	CALGEDRPTGGNTDKLIF
TRDV1	TRDJ4	CALGEHFRGTRPLIF
TRDV1	TRDJ2	CALGELGPTPSGIEPQLFF
TRDV1	TRDJ1	CALGELAGTGGYKRLIF
TRDV1	TRDJ1	CALGETISGGFLTDKLIF
TRDV1	TRDJ1	CALGEAGPLYWGSPFFGPYTDKLIF
TRDV1	TRDJ3	CALALLGIRSDSSWDTRQMFF
TRDV1	TRDJ1	CAPGALGIRLRPTDKLIF
TRDV2	TRDJ4	CACFHGDTSAEVRPLIF
TRDV1	TRDJ1	CALGDLPSYGWIPLLSTDKLIF
TRDV1	TRDJ1	CALGELGASKGIWGAYTDKLIF
TRDV1	TRDJ1	CALGERDYTAALGEYTDKLIF
TRDV1	TRDJ1	CALGNSGYWGTEYTDKLIF
TRDV1	TRDJ1	CALGELGSPSKWLGTLTF
TRDV3	TRDJ1	CASRLPSSILETDKLIF
TRDV1	TRDJ1	CALGEHVTYPGNWGILYTDKLIF
TRDV1	TRDJ1	CALERLLGDTGDKLIF
TRDV1	TRDJ1	CALGEYSRGYADKLQGPYITDKLIF
TRDV1	TRDJ1	CALGSASFWGRHDKLIF
TRDV1	TRDJ1	CALGERVSLSDYWGIPLTDKLIF
TRDV3	TRDJ1	CAFVPRLPTFHGGSRDKLIF
TRDV1	TRDJ1	CALGELLFPGRGGIPDKLIF